Listed below are T cell receptor beta chains from one sample, sequenced in a study of beta chain features in type 1 diabetes. Clones were sequenced by immunoSEQ multiplex PCR, and TCRdb holds only the in-frame ones, with some missing. Here the sample spans under 350,000 clones, about 8.5% being singletons. The material sequenced was central memory CD4+ T cells from blood. These receptors all come from a woman aged 18-29 years in good health. CDR3s include the opening cysteine and the closing phenylalanine or tryptophan. The order of the fields is CDR3 length, J gene, D gene, V gene, clone size, CDR3 protein, CDR3 DNA. D genes are given only for firm matches. Clone size is shown for a subset of rows, as once, few, many or a class of expanded clone.

>13|TRBJ1-5|-|TRBV30|-
CAWSSYLGQPQHF
TGTGCCTGGAGTTCATACCTTGGGCAGCCCCAGCATTTT
>16|TRBJ2-5|-|TRBV19|-
CASSTYSGTPKETQYF
TGTGCCAGTAGTACGTATTCCGGGACTCCAAAAGAGACCCAGTACTTC
>16|TRBJ1-1|TRBD1|TRBV14|few
CASSRGTGTLNTEAFF
TGTGCCAGCAGCCGTGGGACAGGGACTTTGAACACTGAAGCTTTCTTT
>13|TRBJ1-1|-|TRBV19|-
CASSNTDDTEAFF
TGTGCCAGTAGTAATACAGATGACACTGAAGCTTTCTTT
>16|TRBJ2-1|TRBD2|TRBV13|few
CASSLDLLAGAHEQFF
TGTGCCAGCAGCTTAGATTTACTAGCGGGAGCTCATGAGCAGTTCTTC
>12|TRBJ2-5|-|TRBV29-1|few
CSATTDQETQYF
TGCAGCGCCACGACAGACCAAGAGACCCAGTACTTC
>13|TRBJ1-1|-|TRBV11-2|-
CASSLERGTEAFF
TGTGCCAGCAGCTTGGAAAGGGGCACTGAAGCTTTCTTT
>15|TRBJ1-4|TRBD1|TRBV6-5|few
CASSPRDSGNEKLFF
TGTGCCAGCAGTCCTAGGGACAGCGGTAATGAAAAACTGTTTTTT
>13|TRBJ1-2|-|TRBV7-2|few
CASSPLTGYGYTF
TGTGCCAGCAGCCCCCTTACCGGCTATGGCTACACCTTC
>15|TRBJ2-2|-|TRBV7-2|-
CASSFSPMQAGELFF
TGTGCCAGCAGCTTCTCCCCTATGCAGGCCGGGGAGCTGTTTTTT
>13|TRBJ2-1|TRBD1|TRBV5-1|many
CASSESDRGKQFF
TGCGCCAGCAGCGAATCGGACAGGGGCAAACAGTTCTTC
>14|TRBJ2-5|TRBD1|TRBV5-1|-
CASSSSGGRETQYF
TGCGCCAGCAGCTCTTCAGGGGGCAGGGAGACCCAGTACTTC
>14|TRBJ2-2|-|TRBV5-4|few
CASSSRGGTGELFF
TGTGCCAGCAGCTCTCGTGGGGGAACCGGGGAGCTGTTTTTT
>15|TRBJ1-5|-|TRBV18|many
CASSPGGQPNQPQHF
TGTGCCAGCTCCCCCGGGGGGCAGCCCAATCAGCCCCAGCATTTT
>14|TRBJ1-5|-|TRBV15|-
CATSPRGGNQPQHF
TGTGCCACCAGCCCCAGGGGCGGGAATCAGCCCCAGCATTTT
>12|TRBJ2-6|-|TRBV6-5|few
CATYSGANVLTF
TGTGCCACCTACTCTGGGGCCAACGTCCTGACTTTC
>14|TRBJ2-5|TRBD1|TRBV7-7|many
CASSSSGTDETQYF
TGTGCCAGCAGCTCCTCCGGGACAGACGAGACCCAGTACTTC
>13|TRBJ1-2|TRBD1|TRBV6-6|-
CASSETGQLGYTF
TGTGCCAGCAGCGAAACGGGACAGCTAGGCTACACCTTC
>15|TRBJ1-1|TRBD1|TRBV9|few
CASSPRQGSITEAFF
TGTGCCAGCAGCCCTCGACAGGGATCGATCACTGAAGCTTTCTTT
>15|TRBJ2-1|TRBD2|TRBV7-9|few
CASSSSGRLYNEQFF
TGTGCCAGCAGCTCCAGCGGGAGGCTATACAATGAGCAGTTCTTC
>12|TRBJ1-1|TRBD1|TRBV28|many
CASRAGGTEAFF
TGTGCCAGCAGGGCAGGGGGCACTGAAGCTTTCTTT
>14|TRBJ1-1|-|TRBV14|few
CASSRAGLNTEAFF
TGTGCCAGCAGCCGGGCGGGACTGAACACTGAAGCTTTCTTT
>14|TRBJ1-1|-|TRBV6-5|few
CASSYWVLNTEAFF
TGTGCCAGCAGTTACTGGGTTTTGAACACTGAAGCTTTCTTT
>13|TRBJ1-5|-|TRBV6-5|few
CASRAYGNQPQHF
TGTGCCAGCAGGGCATATGGCAATCAGCCCCAGCATTTT
>15|TRBJ1-1|TRBD1|TRBV29-1|-
CSVISYRGGNTEAFF
TGCAGCGTCATAAGCTACAGGGGTGGGAACACTGAAGCTTTCTTT
>15|TRBJ1-5|-|TRBV18|many
CASSPQGWVNQPQHF
TGTGCCAGCTCACCACAGGGTTGGGTCAATCAGCCCCAGCATTTT
>15|TRBJ1-1|-|TRBV28|many
CASSSRRLLAGEAFF
TGTGCCAGCAGTTCGAGGCGACTCCTTGCCGGTGAAGCTTTCTTT
>16|TRBJ2-1|TRBD2|TRBV7-3|-
CASSSKRTSAYNEQFF
TGTGCCAGCAGCTCTAAAAGGACTAGCGCCTACAATGAGCAGTTCTTC
>18|TRBJ2-1|-|TRBV4-3|few
CASSQDLGWNSLHNEQFF
TGCGCCAGCAGCCAAGACTTGGGATGGAACTCTCTTCACAATGAGCAGTTCTTC
>14|TRBJ1-5|-|TRBV7-2|few
CASSLAKGNQPQHF
TGTGCCAGCAGCTTAGCTAAGGGCAATCAGCCCCAGCATTTT
>19|TRBJ2-6|-|TRBV2|few
CASSIIHFRDTSGANVLTF
TGTGCCAGCAGCATTATTCATTTCCGGGACACCTCTGGGGCCAACGTCCTGACTTTC
>15|TRBJ1-5|-|TRBV7-9|-
CASSLGTGLNQPQHF
TGTGCCAGCAGCTTAGGCACAGGTCTCAATCAGCCCCAGCATTTT
>10|TRBJ2-1|-|TRBV2|many
CASREHEQFF
TGTGCCAGCAGAGAACATGAGCAGTTCTTC
>15|TRBJ2-7|-|TRBV9|-
CASSVHAGTTYEQYF
TGTGCCAGCAGCGTACACGCCGGGACGACCTACGAGCAGTACTTC
>15|TRBJ2-3|TRBD1|TRBV6-5|once
CASKRTGGLTDTQYF
TGTGCCAGCAAACGGACAGGGGGCCTGACAGATACGCAGTATTTT
>15|TRBJ1-2|-|TRBV7-9|few
CASSLDLGGEYGYTF
TGTGCCAGCAGCTTAGATCTGGGGGGAGAGTATGGCTACACCTTC
>15|TRBJ2-3|-|TRBV29-1|-
CSVEDRTGSTDTQYF
TGCAGCGTTGAAGATCGTACAGGTTCCACAGATACGCAGTATTTT
>15|TRBJ2-7|-|TRBV18|few
CASSPPVGERSEQYF
TGTGCCAGCTCACCACCTGTCGGGGAGCGAAGCGAGCAGTACTTC
>13|TRBJ2-3|-|TRBV5-1|-
CASSQQGPDTQYF
TGCGCCAGCAGCCAACAGGGACCAGATACGCAGTATTTT
>13|TRBJ1-5|-|TRBV5-1|few
CASSVGTNQPQHF
TGCGCCAGCTCGGTCGGCACAAATCAGCCCCAGCATTTT
>15|TRBJ2-4|TRBD1|TRBV19|few
CASSDRGGMKDIQYF
TGTGCCAGTAGTGACAGGGGCGGGATGAAAGACATTCAGTACTTC
>17|TRBJ2-2|TRBD2|TRBV2|-
CASRETSGGPGTGELFF
TGTGCCAGCAGAGAGACTAGCGGGGGGCCGGGCACCGGGGAGCTGTTTTTT
>17|TRBJ2-3|TRBD2|TRBV11-3|-
CASSLPSRGREWSTQYF
TGTGCCAGCAGCTTACCGAGCCGAGGGCGGGAGTGGAGTACGCAGTATTTT
>12|TRBJ2-7|-|TRBV9|many
CASSRRTYEQYF
TGTGCCAGCAGCCGCCGCACCTACGAGCAGTACTTC
>15|TRBJ2-5|-|TRBV13|-
CASSPRDAGGETQYF
TGTGCCAGCAGCCCAAGGGACGCGGGCGGCGAGACCCAGTACTTC
>18|TRBJ2-7|TRBD2|TRBV7-2|few
CASSSQLVSSGSHYEQYF
TGTGCCAGCAGCTCGCAACTTGTCTCTAGCGGGAGCCACTACGAGCAGTACTTC
>14|TRBJ1-5|-|TRBV6-5|few
CASRTRRGSQPQHF
TGTGCCAGCAGAACTCGACGGGGAAGTCAGCCCCAGCATTTT
>12|TRBJ1-1|-|TRBV7-9|-
CASSPKGPEAFF
TGTGCCAGCAGCCCGAAGGGACCGGAAGCTTTCTTT
>15|TRBJ2-1|-|TRBV18|many
CASSPVREVGDEQFF
TGTGCCAGCTCACCCGTGCGGGAAGTCGGGGATGAGCAGTTCTTC
>17|TRBJ2-1|TRBD1|TRBV7-8|-
CASSLALSGQGAHEQFF
TGTGCCAGCAGCTTAGCTTTATCCGGACAGGGGGCCCATGAGCAGTTCTTC
>15|TRBJ2-3|-|TRBV11-2|few
CASSLRSGITDTQYF
TGTGCCAGCAGCCTCCGATCGGGTATCACAGATACGCAGTATTTT
>13|TRBJ2-7|-|TRBV6-5|-
CASSPGPAYEQYF
TGTGCCAGCAGCCCGGGCCCGGCCTACGAGCAGTACTTC
>24|TRBJ2-1|TRBD1|TRBV2|many
CASSGLERPNRDRGRLAGTLEQFF
TGTGCCAGCAGTGGGTTAGAGAGACCCAACCGGGACAGGGGTCGGTTGGCGGGGACCCTCGAGCAGTTCTTC
>13|TRBJ2-3|-|TRBV9|-
CASSPTGPDTQYF
TGTGCCAGCAGCCCGACCGGTCCAGATACGCAGTATTTT
>14|TRBJ1-3|-|TRBV7-9|many
CASSSGVEGNTIYF
TGTGCCAGCAGCTCAGGGGTGGAGGGAAACACCATATATTTT
>13|TRBJ2-7|-|TRBV21-1|-
CASSKVSTSEQYF
TGTGCCAGCAGCAAAGTTAGCACATCCGAGCAGTACTTC
>12|TRBJ2-7|-|TRBV7-2|few
CASSLANYEQYF
TGTGCCAGCAGCTTAGCGAATTACGAGCAGTACTTC
>16|TRBJ2-2|-|TRBV5-1|few
CASSRVGIADTGELFF
TGCGCCAGCAGCAGAGTGGGAATTGCGGACACCGGGGAGCTGTTTTTT
>14|TRBJ1-2|TRBD1|TRBV4-3|-
CASSQDWTGYDYTF
TGCGCCAGCAGCCAAGACTGGACAGGTTACGACTACACCTTC
>16|TRBJ1-1|-|TRBV7-9|-
CASSPPTIVLRSEAFF
TGTGCCAGCAGCCCGCCTACAATTGTGTTGAGAAGTGAAGCTTTCTTT